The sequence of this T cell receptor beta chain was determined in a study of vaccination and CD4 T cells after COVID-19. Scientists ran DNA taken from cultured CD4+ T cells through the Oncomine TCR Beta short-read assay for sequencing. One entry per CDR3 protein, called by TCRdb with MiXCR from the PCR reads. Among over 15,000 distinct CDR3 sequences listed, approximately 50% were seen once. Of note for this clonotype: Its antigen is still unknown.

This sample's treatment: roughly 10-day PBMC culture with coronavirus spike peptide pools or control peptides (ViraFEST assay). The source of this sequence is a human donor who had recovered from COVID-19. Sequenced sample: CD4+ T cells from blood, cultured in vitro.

CDR3 amino acids: CASSESPTSGSTTQYF. CDR3 DNA sequence: TGTGCCAGCAGTGAAAGCCCCACTAGCGGGAGTACAACGCAGTACTTC. The chain carries TRBV2 and TRBJ2-7, with 11 bases fitting TRBD2. The CDR3 is 16 residues long. V shed 2 bases and J 9 bases; nucleotides not matched to a gene: 12. Per germline, CDR1 SNHLY and CDR2 FYNNEI.